What follows are 17 T cell receptor beta chains derived from one specimen sequenced in a study of CD8 T cells in ankylosing spondylitis. TCRdb analysed the 5' RACE reads with MiXCR anew, one entry per CDR3 protein. The sample contains around 230,000 distinct CDR3 sequences, roughly 8.2% of which appear only once. Sequencing was performed on blood, either unsorted or a sorted T cell fraction (not recorded which). These receptors came from a female donor with ankylosing spondylitis or in good health (not recorded which).

This clonotype showed up many times. The chain combines TRBV12-3 or TRBV12-4 with TRBJ2-3; 12 nucleotides align to TRBD2. Losses at the gene ends were 3 bases for V and 5 bases for J; bases not matched to a gene: 3. The CDR3 is 15 amino acids. CDR3 protein: CASSLSGLAGDTQYF. The CDR3 DNA follows: TGTGCCAGCAGTTTGTCGGGACTAGCGGGAGATACGCAGTATTTT.

Many counts were recorded for this clonotype. The chain recombines TRBV6-1 with TRBJ2-7; 7 bases are a match to TRBD1. The ends lost 4 bases at V and 6 bases at J; junction bases unmatched: 9. The length of the CDR3 is 14 residues. Per the germline V gene, CDR1 is MNHNS and CDR2 is SASEGT. CDR3 sequence: CASSATGTVGEQYF. The CDR3 DNA sequence: TGTGCCAGCAGTGCTACCGGGACAGTAGGCGAGCAGTACTTC.

This clonotype was seen repeatedly, ten times or more. J is TRBJ1-1 and V is TRBV19; D unclear. In germline, CDR1 is LNHDA, CDR2 SQIVND (reference sequence). V shed 4 bases and J shed 1 base, with 10 bases lying between them. The CDR3 extends over 14 amino acids. CDR3 protein: CASSTDTANTEAFF. The CDR3 DNA sequence: TGTGCCAGTAGTACCGACACCGCGAACACTGAAGCTTTCTTT.

The rearrangement uses TRBV5-4 and TRBJ2-3; possible D gene TRBD2, 6 bases. V was pared by 3 bases and J by 1 base, with 12 bases between. The CDR3 consists of 15 residues. Germline V gene sequence: CDR1 SGHNT, CDR2 YYREEE (reference sequence). The CDR3 protein is CASSSRSGGTDTQYF. In DNA, the CDR3 is TGTGCCAGCAGCTCCAGGTCGGGGGGCACAGATACGCAGTATTTT.

The chain is built from TRBV19 and TRBJ1-2; D gene ambiguous. Trimming took 4 bases from V and 2 from J, leaving 5 bases between them. Looked up from germline, CDR1 is LNHDA and CDR2 is SQIVND (reference sequence). The CDR3 sequence is 12 residues long. The CDR3 here is CASSNKNYGYTF. Written as DNA, the CDR3 is TGTGCCAGTAGTAACAAAAACTATGGCTACACCTTC. The variable domain in full, with the rest retrieved from reference TRBV19 and TRBJ1-2, is DGGITQSPKYLFRKEGQNVTLSCEQNLNHDAMYWYRQDPGQGLRLIYYSQIVNDFQKGDIAEGYSVSREKKESFPLTVTSAQKNPTAFYLCASSNKNYGYTFGSGTRLTVV.

This clonotype occurred a few times. The CDR3 reads CSAAPAVGYTF. The CDR3 bases are TGCAGTGCTGCCCCCGCGGTCGGCTACACCTTC. The chain recombines TRBV20-1 with TRBJ1-2; D gene ambiguous. V was trimmed by 5 bases and J by 8 bases, leaving 12 bases between them. From germline, CDR1 is DFQATT and CDR2 SNEGSKA (reference sequence). There are 11 residues in the CDR3.

This clonotype came up many times. For the CDR3, the DNA is TGCAGCGGTGGGGAGATCGACACTGAAGCTTTCTTT. This codes for CSGGEIDTEAFF. This sequence joins TRBV29-1 and TRBJ1-1; unclear D gene. The CDR3 loop spans 12 amino acids. Germline V gene data show CDR1 as SQVTM and CDR2 as ANQGSEA. The germline V and J ends were trimmed by 7 bases and 3 bases, with 12 bases remaining between them.

This clonotype was seen ten or more times. V is TRBV28 and J is TRBJ2-1; no clear D gene. This CDR3 is built from 17 residues. The V and J ends lost 7 bases and 6 bases respectively, with 25 bases between them. CDR1 and CDR2 from the germline V gene are MDHEN and SYDVKM. DNA of the CDR3: TGTGCCAGCATGGACCCCACCCTAGGGATGGGTCTCAATGAGCAGTTCTTC. Amino acids: CASMDPTLGMGLNEQFF.

This clonotype was recorded once. This sequence joins TRBV7-9 and TRBJ2-5; the D is unclear. This CDR3 is 14 amino acids long. Trimming pared 5 bases from V and 5 bases from J, leaving 15 bases between. CDR1 is SEHNR, CDR2 FQNEAQ, per germline (reference sequence). Here the CDR3 DNA reads TGTGCCAGCAGCGCCCTGAATCCTCTGGAGACCCAGTACTTC. This encodes CASSALNPLETQYF. The whole variable domain, remainder taken from reference TRBV7-9 and TRBJ2-5, is DTGVSQNPRHKITKRGQNVTFRCDPISEHNRLYWYRQTLGQGPEFLTYFQNEAQLEKSRLLSDRFSAERPKGSFSTLEIQRTEQGDSAMYLCASSALNPLETQYFGPGTRLLVL.

This clonotype has a count of ten or more. In DNA form, the CDR3 reads TGTGCCAGCAGTTTGGTTTCCTACGAGCAGTACTTC. Residues: CASSLVSYEQYF. This chain uses TRBV12-3 or TRBV12-4 with TRBJ2-7; D remains ambiguous. Trimming removed 3 bases at V and 1 base at J, with 4 bases between. This CDR3 region has 12 residues.

There are many counts of this clonotype. This rearrangement joins TRBV20-1 to TRBJ2-7, with 8 bases lining up with TRBD1. Per the germline V gene, CDR1 is DFQATT and CDR2 is SNEGSKA (reference sequence). With V trimmed by 5 bases and J by 0 bases, 6 bases remained unmatched. The CDR3 contains 14 residues. The CDR3 reads CSALDRASSYEQYF. CDR3 sequence (DNA): TGCAGTGCTTTGGACAGGGCGTCCTCCTACGAGCAGTACTTC.

In its sample, this clonotype was seen many times. V and J are TRBV5-1 and TRBJ1-1, with D unresolved. The CDR3 totals 13 residues. V was clipped by 0 bases and J by 3 bases, with 6 bases between them. Germline CDR1 reads SGHRS; CDR2 reads YFSETQ. CDR3 coding DNA: TGCGCCAGCAGCTTGGAACTGGACACTGAAGCTTTCTTT. It specifies CASSLELDTEAFF.

There are many counts of this clonotype. V gene TRBV20-1 combines with J gene TRBJ2-7, with D possibly TRBD1 on 5 matching bases. The CDR3 runs to 10 residues. The V and J ends lost 2 bases and 6 bases respectively, with 5 bases between them. Germline V gene sequence: CDR1 DFQATT, CDR2 SNEGSKA (reference sequence). The CDR3 nucleotides are TGCAGTGCTAGAAGGGGCGAGCAGTACTTC. Translating gives CSARRGEQYF.

This clonotype was counted ten times or more. A junction boundary mismatches the germline segment, possibly from a read error. The CDR3 loop reads CSARGAPISGEQYF. The CDR3 DNA sequence: TGCAGTGCCAGAGGGGCCCCGATATCTGGAGAGCAGTACTTC. This chain joins TRBV20-1 and TRBJ2-7, with D possibly being TRBD1 or TRBD2 (5 bases each). Germline V gene lookup returns CDR1 DFQATT and CDR2 SNEGSKA (reference sequence). This CDR3 region has 14 residues.

This clonotype appeared a few times. The chain employs TRBV20-1 and TRBJ2-7; TRBD1 matches at 7 bases. Germline V CDR1 and CDR2: DFQATT, SNEGSKA (reference sequence). The length of the CDR3 is 15 residues. Germline trimming cut 5 bases from V and 3 bases from J; bases unmatched to any gene: 13. The CDR3 bases are TGCAGTGCTCCCAACCCTAAGGGACAGCTCTACGAGCAGTACTTC. Translated: CSAPNPKGQLYEQYF.

This clonotype was seen ten or more times. The chain combines TRBV6-2 or TRBV6-3 with TRBJ2-3; 15 bases align to TRBD2. CDR1 and CDR2 from the germline V gene are MNHEY and SVGEGT. V dropped 3 bases and J dropped 3; count of bases not matched to a gene: 7. The CDR3 loop spans 18 amino acids. The CDR3: CASSYSGLAGGGTDTQYF. CDR3 DNA sequence: TGTGCCAGCAGTTATTCGGGACTAGCGGGAGGTGGTACAGATACGCAGTATTTT.

Many counts were recorded for this clonotype. This sequence joins TRBV5-6 and TRBJ2-7; 11 bases are a match to TRBD2. Per germline, CDR1 SGHDT and CDR2 YYEEEE. The J segment lost 3 bases and the V segment lost 5 bases, leaving 4 bases of the junction unmatched. CDR3 size: 14 residues. CDR3 coding DNA: TGTGCCAGCAGTCTTACTAGCGGGAGCTACGAGCAGTACTTC. It yields the protein CASSLTSGSYEQYF.